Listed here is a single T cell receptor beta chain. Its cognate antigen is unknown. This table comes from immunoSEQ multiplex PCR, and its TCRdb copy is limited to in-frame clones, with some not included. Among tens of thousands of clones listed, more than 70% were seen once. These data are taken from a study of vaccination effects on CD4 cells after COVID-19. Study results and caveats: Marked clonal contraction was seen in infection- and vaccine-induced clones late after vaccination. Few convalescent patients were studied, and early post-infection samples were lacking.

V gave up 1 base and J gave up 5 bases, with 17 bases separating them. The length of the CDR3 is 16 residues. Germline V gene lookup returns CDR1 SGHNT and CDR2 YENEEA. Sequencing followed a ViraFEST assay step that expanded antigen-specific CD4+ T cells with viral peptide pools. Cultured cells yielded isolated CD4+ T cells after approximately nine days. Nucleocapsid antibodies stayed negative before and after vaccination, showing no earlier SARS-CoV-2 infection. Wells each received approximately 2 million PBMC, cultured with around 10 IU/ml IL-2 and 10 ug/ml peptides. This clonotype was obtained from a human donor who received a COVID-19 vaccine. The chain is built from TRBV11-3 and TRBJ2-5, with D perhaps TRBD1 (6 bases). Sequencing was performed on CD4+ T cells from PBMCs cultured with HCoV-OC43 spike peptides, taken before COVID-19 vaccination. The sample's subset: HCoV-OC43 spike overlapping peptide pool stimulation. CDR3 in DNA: TGTGCCAGCAGCTTAGGGTACAGGGCTTCGGGTGAGACCCAGTACTTC. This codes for CASSLGYRASGETQYF.